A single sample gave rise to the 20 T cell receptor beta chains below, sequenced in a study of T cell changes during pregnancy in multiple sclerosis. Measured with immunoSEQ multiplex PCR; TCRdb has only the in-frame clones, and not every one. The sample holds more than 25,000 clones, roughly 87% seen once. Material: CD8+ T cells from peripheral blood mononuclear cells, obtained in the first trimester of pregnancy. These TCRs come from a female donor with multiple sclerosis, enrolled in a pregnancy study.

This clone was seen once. CDR3 in amino acids: CASSPEENVGNEQFF. For the CDR3, the DNA is TGTGCCAGCAGTCCGGAGGAGAATGTGGGGAATGAGCAGTTCTTC. The V call is TRBV27, the J call TRBJ2-1, with a tentative D call TRBD2 (5 bases). The germline V gene has CDR1 MNHEY and CDR2 SMNVEV (reference sequence). The CDR3 consists of 15 residues. Trimming left V 5 bases short and J 7 bases short, with 18 bases between.

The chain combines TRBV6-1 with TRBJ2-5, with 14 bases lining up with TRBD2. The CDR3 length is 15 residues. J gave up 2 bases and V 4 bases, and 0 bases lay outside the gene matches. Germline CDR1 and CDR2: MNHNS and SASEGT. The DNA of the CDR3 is TGTGCCAGCAGTGGACTAGCGGGGGGGCAAGAGACCCAGTACTTC. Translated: CASSGLAGGQETQYF.

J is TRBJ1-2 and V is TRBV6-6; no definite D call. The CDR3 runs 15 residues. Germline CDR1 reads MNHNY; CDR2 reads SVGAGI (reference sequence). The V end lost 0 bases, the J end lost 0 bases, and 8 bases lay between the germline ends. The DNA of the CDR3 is TGTGCCAGCAGTTACTCAGCGTTAGCTAACTATGGCTACACCTTC. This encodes CASSYSALANYGYTF.

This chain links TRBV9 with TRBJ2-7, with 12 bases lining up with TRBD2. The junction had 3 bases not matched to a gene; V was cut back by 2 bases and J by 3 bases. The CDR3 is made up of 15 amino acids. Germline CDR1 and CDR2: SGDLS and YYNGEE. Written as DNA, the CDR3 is TGTGCCAGCAGCGTCCCTAGCGGGAGGGTCTACGAGCAGTACTTC. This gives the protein CASSVPSGRVYEQYF.

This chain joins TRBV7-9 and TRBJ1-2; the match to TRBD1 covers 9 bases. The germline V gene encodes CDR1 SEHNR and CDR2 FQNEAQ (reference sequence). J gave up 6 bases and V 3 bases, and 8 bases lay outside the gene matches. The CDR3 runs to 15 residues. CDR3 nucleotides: TGTGCCAGCAGCTTGACAGGGGGGGAAGTACATGGCTACACCTTC. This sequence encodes CASSLTGGEVHGYTF.

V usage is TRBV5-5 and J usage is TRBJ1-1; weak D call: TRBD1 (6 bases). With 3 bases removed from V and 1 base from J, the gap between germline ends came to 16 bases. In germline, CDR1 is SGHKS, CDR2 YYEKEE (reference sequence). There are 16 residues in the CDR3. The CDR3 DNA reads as TGTGCCAGCAGCTGGCCCCTGACAGGAGAGAACACTGAAGCTTTCTTT. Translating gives CASSWPLTGENTEAFF. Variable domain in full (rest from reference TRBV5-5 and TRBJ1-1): DAGVTQSPTHLIKTRGQQVTLRCSPISGHKSVSWYQQVLGQGPQFIFQYYEKEERGRGNFPDRFSARQFPNYSSELNVNALLLGDSALYLCASSWPLTGENTEAFFGQGTRLTVV.

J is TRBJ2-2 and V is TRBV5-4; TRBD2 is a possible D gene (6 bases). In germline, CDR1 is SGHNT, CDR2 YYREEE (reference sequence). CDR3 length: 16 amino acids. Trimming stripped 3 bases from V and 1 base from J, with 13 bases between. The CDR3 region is CASSWGGPGNTGELFF. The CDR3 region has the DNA TGTGCCAGCAGCTGGGGAGGACCCGGGAACACCGGGGAGCTGTTTTTT.

This CDR3 reads CASSHGGGANYGYTF. CDR3 bases: TGCGCCAGCAGCCACGGCGGGGGGGCCAACTATGGCTACACCTTC. The chain recombines TRBV4-3 with TRBJ1-2, with D perhaps matching TRBD1 (6 bases). The germline CDR1 and CDR2 sequences are LGHNA and YSLEER. This CDR3 is built from 15 residues. The ends were cut back, 3 bases at V and 2 bases at J, with 13 bases in the middle.

CDR3 in amino acids: CASSLRRLRGTEAFF. The CDR3 nucleotides are TGTGCCAGCAGCTTGAGACGGCTACGGGGCACTGAAGCTTTCTTT. The genes are TRBV7-8 and TRBJ1-1; D remains unclear. From germline, CDR1 is SGHVS and CDR2 FQNEAQ. CDR3 length: 15 residues. Trimming took off 3 bases at V and 4 bases at J, with 15 bases between the two ends.

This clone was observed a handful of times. In nucleotides, the CDR3 is TGTGCCAGCAGTGAAGGAACAGCCACCGGGGAGCTGTTTTTT. Its translation is CASSEGTATGELFF. The J gene is TRBJ2-2, the V gene TRBV6-1; D not certain. The CDR3 totals 14 residues. The germline CDR1 and CDR2 sequences are MNHNS and SASEGT. Between the trimmed V and J ends, which lost 1 base and 4 bases, there was a span of 7 bases.

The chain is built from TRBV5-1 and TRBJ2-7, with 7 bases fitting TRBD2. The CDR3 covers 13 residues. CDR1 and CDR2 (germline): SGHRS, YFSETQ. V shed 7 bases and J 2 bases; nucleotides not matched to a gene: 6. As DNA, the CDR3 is TGCGCCAGCCGGGGGGACTTAACCTACGAGCAGTACTTC. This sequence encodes CASRGDLTYEQYF. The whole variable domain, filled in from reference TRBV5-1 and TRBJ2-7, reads KAGVTQTPRYLIKTRGQQVTLSCSPISGHRSVSWYQQTPGQGLQFLFEYFSETQRNKGNFPGRFSGRQFSNSRSEMNVSTLELGDSALYLCASRGDLTYEQYFGPGTRLTVT.

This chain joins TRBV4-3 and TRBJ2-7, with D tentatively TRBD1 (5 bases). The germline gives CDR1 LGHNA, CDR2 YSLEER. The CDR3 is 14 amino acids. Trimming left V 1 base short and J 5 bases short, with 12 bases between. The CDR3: CASSQGAGPNEQYF. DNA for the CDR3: TGCGCCAGCAGCCAAGGGGCAGGGCCTAACGAGCAGTACTTC.

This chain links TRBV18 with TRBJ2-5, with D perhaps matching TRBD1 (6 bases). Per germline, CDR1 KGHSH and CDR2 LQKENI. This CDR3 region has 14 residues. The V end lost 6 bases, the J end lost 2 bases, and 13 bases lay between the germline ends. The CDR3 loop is CASSKDRRQETQYF. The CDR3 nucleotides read TGTGCCAGCTCGAAGGACAGACGGCAAGAGACCCAGTACTTC.

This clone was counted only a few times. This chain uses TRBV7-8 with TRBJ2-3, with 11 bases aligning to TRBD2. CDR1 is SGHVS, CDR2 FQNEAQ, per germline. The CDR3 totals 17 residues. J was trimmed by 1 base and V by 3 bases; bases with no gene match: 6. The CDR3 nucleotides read TGTGCCAGCAGCTTGAAGGGACTAGCGGACGGCACAGATACGCAGTATTTT. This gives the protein CASSLKGLADGTDTQYF.

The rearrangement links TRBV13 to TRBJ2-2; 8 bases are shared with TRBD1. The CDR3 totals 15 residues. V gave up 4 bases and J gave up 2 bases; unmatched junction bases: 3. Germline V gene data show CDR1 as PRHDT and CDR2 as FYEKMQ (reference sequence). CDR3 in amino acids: CASSWAGGNTGELFF. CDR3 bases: TGTGCCAGCAGCTGGGCAGGGGGCAACACCGGGGAGCTGTTTTTT.

CDR3 sequence: CASSYIDRDYEQYF. The DNA of the CDR3 is TGTGCCAGCAGTTACATCGACAGAGACTACGAGCAGTACTTC. The chain has TRBV28 and TRBJ2-7; D is perhaps TRBD1 (5 bases). Per the germline V gene, CDR1 is MDHEN and CDR2 is SYDVKM. Trimming removed 4 bases from V and 3 bases from J, with 13 bases in between. The CDR3 has 14 amino acids.

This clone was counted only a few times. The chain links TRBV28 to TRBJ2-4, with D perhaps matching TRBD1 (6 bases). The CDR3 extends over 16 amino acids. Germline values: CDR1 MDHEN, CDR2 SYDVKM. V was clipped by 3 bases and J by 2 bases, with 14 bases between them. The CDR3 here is CASSLGASISKNIQYF. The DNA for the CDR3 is TGTGCCAGCAGTTTGGGGGCTAGCATATCCAAAAACATTCAGTACTTC. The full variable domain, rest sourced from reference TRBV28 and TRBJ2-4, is DVKVTQSSRYLVKRTGEKVFLECVQDMDHENMFWYRQDPGLGLRLIYFSYDVKMKEKGDIPEGYSVSREKKERFSLILESASTNQTSMYLCASSLGASISKNIQYFGAGTRLSVL.

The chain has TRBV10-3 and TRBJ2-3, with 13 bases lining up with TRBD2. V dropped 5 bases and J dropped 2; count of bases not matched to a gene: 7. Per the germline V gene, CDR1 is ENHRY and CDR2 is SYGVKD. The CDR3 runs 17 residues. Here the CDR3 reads CAISPGLAGLVTDTQYF. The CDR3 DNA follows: TGTGCCATCAGTCCGGGACTAGCGGGGCTAGTCACAGATACGCAGTATTTT.

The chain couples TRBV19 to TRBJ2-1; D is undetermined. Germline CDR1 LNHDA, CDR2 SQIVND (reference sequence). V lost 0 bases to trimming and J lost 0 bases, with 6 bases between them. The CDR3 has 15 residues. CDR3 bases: TGTGCCAGTAGTATAGAGCGGAGCTCCTACAATGAGCAGTTCTTC. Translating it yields CASSIERSSYNEQFF.

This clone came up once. The CDR3 DNA reads TGTGCCAGCAGCCGAGCTCAAGAGACCCAGTACTTC. Its translation: CASSRAQETQYF. The rearrangement links TRBV5-4 to TRBJ2-5; no firm D call. This CDR3 is built from 12 residues. Germline values: CDR1 SGHNT, CDR2 YYREEE (reference sequence). Trimming shortened V by 4 bases and J by 2 bases, and 6 bases separated the two germline ends.